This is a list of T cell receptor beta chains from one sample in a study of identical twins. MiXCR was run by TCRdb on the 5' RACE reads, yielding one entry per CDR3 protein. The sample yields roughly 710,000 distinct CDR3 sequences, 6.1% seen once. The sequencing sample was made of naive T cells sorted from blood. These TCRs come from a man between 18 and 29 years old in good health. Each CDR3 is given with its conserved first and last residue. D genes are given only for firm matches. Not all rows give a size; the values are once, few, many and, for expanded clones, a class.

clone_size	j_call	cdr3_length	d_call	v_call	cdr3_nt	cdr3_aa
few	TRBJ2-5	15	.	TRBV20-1	TGCAGTGCCCTTAAAGAACCGGGACACCAAGAGACCCAGTACTTC	CSALKEPGHQETQYF
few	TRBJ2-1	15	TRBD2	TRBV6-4	TGTGCCAGCAAGTTCGTAGCGGGAGATTACAATGAGCAGTTCTTC	CASKFVAGDYNEQFF
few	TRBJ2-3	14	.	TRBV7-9	TGTGCCAGCAGCTCCCCAAGGGCTCAGGATACGCAGTATTTT	CASSSPRAQDTQYF
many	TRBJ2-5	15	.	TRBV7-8	TGTGCCAGCAGCTTAGGTTGGACCCTCCAAGAGACCCAGTACTTC	CASSLGWTLQETQYF
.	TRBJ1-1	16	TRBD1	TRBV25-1	TGTGCCAGCAGTGAGTCCTCCGGGACAGGGAACACTGAAGCTTTCTTT	CASSESSGTGNTEAFF
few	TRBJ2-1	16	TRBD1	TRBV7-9	TGTGCCAGCAGCCAAAGCCAGGGGGCGCCTTACAATGAGCAGTTCTTC	CASSQSQGAPYNEQFF
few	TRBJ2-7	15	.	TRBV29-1	TGCAGCGTTGTGGGGGGGGGACAGATGTCCTACGAGCAGTACTTC	CSVVGGGQMSYEQYF
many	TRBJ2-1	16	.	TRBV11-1	TGTGCCAGCAGCCCCCAGGGAGCGGTAGGCGGCAATGAGCAGTTCTTC	CASSPQGAVGGNEQFF
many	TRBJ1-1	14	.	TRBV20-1	TGCAGTGCTAGAGATTTAGCAGGGGTGAGTGAAGCTTTCTTT	CSARDLAGVSEAFF
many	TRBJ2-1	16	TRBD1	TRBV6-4	TGTGCCAGCAGTGCTACACCGGGACAGGGATACAATGAGCAGTTCTTC	CASSATPGQGYNEQFF
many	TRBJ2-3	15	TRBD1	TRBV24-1	TGTGCCACCAGTGATCACAGGGGGCTGACAGATACGCAGTATTTT	CATSDHRGLTDTQYF
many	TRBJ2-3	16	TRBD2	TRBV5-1	TGCGCCAGCAGCTTGGGAGTAGCGGGCATCACAGATACGCAGTATTTT	CASSLGVAGITDTQYF
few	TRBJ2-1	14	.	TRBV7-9	TGTGCCAGCAGCAAAAGGTCACAGCTGAATGAGCAGTTCTTC	CASSKRSQLNEQFF
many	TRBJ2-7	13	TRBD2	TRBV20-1	TGCAGTGCGATTAGCGGGAGGGCCTACGAGCAGTACTTC	CSAISGRAYEQYF
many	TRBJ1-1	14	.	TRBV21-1	TGTGCCAGCATCTCACAGGGGGCGTTCACTGAAGCTTTCTTT	CASISQGAFTEAFF
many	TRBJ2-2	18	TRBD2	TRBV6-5	TGTGCCAGCAGTTACTCCGGCGAGGGACTAGCTCTAACCGGGGAGCTGTTTTTT	CASSYSGEGLALTGELFF
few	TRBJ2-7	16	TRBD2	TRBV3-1	TGTGCCAGCAGCCAAGATCTGCTAGCGGGAGAGCACGAGCAGTACTTC	CASSQDLLAGEHEQYF
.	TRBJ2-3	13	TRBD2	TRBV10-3	TGTGCCAGCCAGACCGGGACTAGCGGGAGTGGGTATTTT	CASQTGTSGSGYF
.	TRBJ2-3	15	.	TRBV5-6	TGTGCCAGCAGCCCCGGGACTCGGGGAGCAGATACGCAGTATTTT	CASSPGTRGADTQYF
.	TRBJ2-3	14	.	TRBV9	TGTGCCAGCAGCGTAGAGTCAGAGCCGGGTACGCAGTATTTT	CASSVESEPGTQYF
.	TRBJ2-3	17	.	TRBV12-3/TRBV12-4	TGTGCCAGCAGGTCCGGTCGGTGGGGGATAAGCACAGATACGCAGTATTTT	CASRSGRWGISTDTQYF
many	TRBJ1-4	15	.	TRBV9	TGTGCCAGCAGCGGCCGACATCCAACTAATGAAAAACTGTTTTTT	CASSGRHPTNEKLFF
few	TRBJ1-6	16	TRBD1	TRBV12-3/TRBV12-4	TGTGCCAGCAGAGACAGGGTCGGAGAGTATAATTCACCCCTCCACTTT	CASRDRVGEYNSPLHF
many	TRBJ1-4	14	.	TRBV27	TGTGCCAGCAGAGTGTTGGGGGGAGATGAAAAACTGTTTTTT	CASRVLGGDEKLFF
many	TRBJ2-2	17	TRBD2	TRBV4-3	TGCGCCAGCAGCCAAAGTTGGCTAGCGGGATCCACCGGGGAGCTGTTTTTT	CASSQSWLAGSTGELFF
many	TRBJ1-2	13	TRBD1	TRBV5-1	TGCGCCAGCAGCCATCGACAGGGCTATGGCTACACCTTC	CASSHRQGYGYTF
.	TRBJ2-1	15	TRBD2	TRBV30	TGTGCCTGGAGTGAAGGTCTAGCGGGAGGAGTAGAACTGTTCTTC	CAWSEGLAGGVELFF
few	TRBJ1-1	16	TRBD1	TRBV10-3	TGTGCCATCAGTGACTACACAGGGGGCGCCGGGACTGAAGCTTTCTTT	CAISDYTGGAGTEAFF
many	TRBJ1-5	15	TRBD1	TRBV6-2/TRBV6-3	TGTGCCAGCAGGGCGCAGGACAGGGGTCTGAAGCCCCAGCATTTT	CASRAQDRGLKPQHF